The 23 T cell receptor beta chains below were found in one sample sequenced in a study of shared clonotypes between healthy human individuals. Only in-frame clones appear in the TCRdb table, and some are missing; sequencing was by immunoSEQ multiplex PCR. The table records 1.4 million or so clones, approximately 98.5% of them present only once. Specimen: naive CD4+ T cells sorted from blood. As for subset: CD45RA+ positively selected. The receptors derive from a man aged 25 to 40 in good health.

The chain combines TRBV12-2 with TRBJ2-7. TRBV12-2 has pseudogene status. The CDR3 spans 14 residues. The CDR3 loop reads CASRLEGTYYEQYF. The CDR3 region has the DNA TGTGCAAGTCGCTTAGAGGGCACCTACTACGAGCAGTACTTC.

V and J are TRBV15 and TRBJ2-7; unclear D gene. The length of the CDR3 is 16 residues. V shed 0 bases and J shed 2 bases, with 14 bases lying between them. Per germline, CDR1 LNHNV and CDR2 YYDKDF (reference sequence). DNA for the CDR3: TGTGCCACCAGCAGAGATTTTGACTCATCTACCTACGAGCAGTACTTC. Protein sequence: CATSRDFDSSTYEQYF.

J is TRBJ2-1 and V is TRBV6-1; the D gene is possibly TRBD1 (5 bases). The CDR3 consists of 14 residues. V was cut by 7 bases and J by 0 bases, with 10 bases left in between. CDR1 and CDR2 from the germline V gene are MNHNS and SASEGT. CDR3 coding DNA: TGTGCCAGCACCTGGCAGGGCTCCTACAATGAGCAGTTCTTC. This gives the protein CASTWQGSYNEQFF.

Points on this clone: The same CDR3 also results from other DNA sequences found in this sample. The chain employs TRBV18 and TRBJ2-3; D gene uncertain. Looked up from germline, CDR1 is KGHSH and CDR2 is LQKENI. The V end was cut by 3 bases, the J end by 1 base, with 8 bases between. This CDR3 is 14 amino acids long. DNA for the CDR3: TGTGCCAGCTCACCTACCAGAGGCACAGATACGCAGTATTTT. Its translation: CASSPTRGTDTQYF.

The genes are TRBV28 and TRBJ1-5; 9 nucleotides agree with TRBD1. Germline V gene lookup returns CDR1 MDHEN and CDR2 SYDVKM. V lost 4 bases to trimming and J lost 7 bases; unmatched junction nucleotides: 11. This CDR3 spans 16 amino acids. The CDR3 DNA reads TGTGCCAGCAGTTCAACGGGACAGGGATTCAGCCAGCCCCAGCATTTT. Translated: CASSSTGQGFSQPQHF. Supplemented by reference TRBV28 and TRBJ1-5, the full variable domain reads DVKVTQSSRYLVKRTGEKVFLECVQDMDHENMFWYRQDPGLGLRLIYFSYDVKMKEKGDIPEGYSVSREKKERFSLILESASTNQTSMYLCASSSTGQGFSQPQHFGDGTRLSIL.

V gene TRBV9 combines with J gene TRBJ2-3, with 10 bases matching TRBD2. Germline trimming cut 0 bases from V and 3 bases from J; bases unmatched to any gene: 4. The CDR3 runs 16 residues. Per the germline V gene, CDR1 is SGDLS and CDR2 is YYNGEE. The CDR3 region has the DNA TGTGCCAGCAGCGTAGGCCCTAGCGGGAGAACAGATACGCAGTATTTT. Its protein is CASSVGPSGRTDTQYF.

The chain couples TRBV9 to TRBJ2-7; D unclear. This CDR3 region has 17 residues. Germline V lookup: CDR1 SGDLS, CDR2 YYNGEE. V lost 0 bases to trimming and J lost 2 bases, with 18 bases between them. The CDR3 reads CASSVGLGTSDAYEQYF. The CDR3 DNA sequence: TGTGCCAGCAGCGTAGGGTTGGGCACGTCCGATGCCTACGAGCAGTACTTC.

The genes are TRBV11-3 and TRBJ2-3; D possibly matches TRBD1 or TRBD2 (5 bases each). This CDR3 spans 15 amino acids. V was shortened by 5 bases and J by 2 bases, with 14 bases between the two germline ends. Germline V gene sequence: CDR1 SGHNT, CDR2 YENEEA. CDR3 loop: CASSKAGTNTDTQYF. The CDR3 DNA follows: TGTGCCAGCAGCAAAGCCGGGACGAACACAGATACGCAGTATTTT. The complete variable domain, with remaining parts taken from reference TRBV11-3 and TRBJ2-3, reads EAGVVQSPRYKIIEKKQPVAFWCNPISGHNTLYWYLQNLGQGPELLIRYENEEAVDDSQLPKDRFSAERLKGVDSTLKIQPAELGDSAVYLCASSKAGTNTDTQYFGPGTRLTVL.

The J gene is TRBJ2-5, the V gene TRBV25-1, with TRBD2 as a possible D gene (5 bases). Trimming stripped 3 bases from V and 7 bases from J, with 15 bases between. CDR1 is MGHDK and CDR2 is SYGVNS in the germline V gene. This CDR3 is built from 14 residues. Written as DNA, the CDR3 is TGTGCCAGCAGTGAGAATTTAGTGAGCGGGACCCAGTACTTC. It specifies CASSENLVSGTQYF.

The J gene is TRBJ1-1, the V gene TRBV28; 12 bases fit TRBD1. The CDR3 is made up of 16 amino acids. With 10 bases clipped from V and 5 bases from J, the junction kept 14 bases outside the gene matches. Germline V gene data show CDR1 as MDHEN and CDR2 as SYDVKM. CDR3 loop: CATPGQGAIEWTEAFF. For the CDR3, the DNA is TGTGCCACCCCGGGACAGGGGGCGATTGAATGGACTGAAGCTTTCTTT.

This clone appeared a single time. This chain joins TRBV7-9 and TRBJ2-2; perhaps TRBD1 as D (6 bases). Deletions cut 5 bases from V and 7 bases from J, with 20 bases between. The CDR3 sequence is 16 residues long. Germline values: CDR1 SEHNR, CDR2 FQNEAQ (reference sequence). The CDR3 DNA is TGTGCCAGCAGCCTCCGGGACACGGGAAGGGTCGGGGAGCTGTTTTTT. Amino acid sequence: CASSLRDTGRVGELFF.

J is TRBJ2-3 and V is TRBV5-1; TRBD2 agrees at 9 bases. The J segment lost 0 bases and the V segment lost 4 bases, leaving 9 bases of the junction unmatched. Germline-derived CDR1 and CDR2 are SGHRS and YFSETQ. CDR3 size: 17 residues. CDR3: CASSLSLAGASTDTQYF. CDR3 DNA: TGCGCCAGCAGCCTCTCATTAGCGGGAGCGAGCACAGATACGCAGTATTTT.

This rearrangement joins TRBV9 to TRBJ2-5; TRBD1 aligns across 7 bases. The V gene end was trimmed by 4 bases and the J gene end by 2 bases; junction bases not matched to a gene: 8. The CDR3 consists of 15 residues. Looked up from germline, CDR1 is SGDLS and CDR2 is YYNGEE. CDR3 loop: CASSPRQGRQETQYF. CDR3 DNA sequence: TGTGCCAGCAGCCCACGACAGGGCAGGCAAGAGACCCAGTACTTC.

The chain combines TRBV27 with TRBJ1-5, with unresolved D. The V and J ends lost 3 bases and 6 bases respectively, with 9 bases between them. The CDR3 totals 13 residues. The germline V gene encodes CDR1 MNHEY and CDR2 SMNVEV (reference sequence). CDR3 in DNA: TGTGCCAGCAGTTTGACGGGTATTCAGCCCCAGCATTTT. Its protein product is CASSLTGIQPQHF.

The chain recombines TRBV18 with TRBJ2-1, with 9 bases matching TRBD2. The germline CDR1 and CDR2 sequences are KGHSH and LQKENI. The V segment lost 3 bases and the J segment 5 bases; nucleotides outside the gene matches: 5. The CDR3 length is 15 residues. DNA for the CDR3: TGTGCCAGCTCACCGATGACTAGCGGAGACAATGAGCAGTTCTTC. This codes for CASSPMTSGDNEQFF.

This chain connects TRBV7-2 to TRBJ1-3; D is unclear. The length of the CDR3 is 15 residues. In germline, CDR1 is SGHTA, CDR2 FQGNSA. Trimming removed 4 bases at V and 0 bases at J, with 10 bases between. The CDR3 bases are TGTGCCAGCAGCTCTCACGTTTCCTCTGGAAACACCATATATTTT. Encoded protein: CASSSHVSSGNTIYF. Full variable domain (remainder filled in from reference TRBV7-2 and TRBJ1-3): GAGVSQSPSNKVTEKGKDVELRCDPISGHTALYWYRQSLGQGLEFLIYFQGNSAPDKSGLPSDRFSAERTGGSVSTLTIQRTQQEDSAVYLCASSSHVSSGNTIYFGEGSWLTVV.

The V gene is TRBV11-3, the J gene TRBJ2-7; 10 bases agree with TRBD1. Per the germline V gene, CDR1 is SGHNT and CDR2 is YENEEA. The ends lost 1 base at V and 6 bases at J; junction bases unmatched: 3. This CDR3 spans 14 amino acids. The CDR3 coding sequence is TGTGCCAGCAGCTTAGGGGACAGGGGCGGCGAGCAGTACTTC. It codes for CASSLGDRGGEQYF.

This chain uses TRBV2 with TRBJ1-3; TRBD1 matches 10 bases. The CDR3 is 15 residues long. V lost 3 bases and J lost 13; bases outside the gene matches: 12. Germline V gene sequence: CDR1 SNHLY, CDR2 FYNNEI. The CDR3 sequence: CASSETTGGLFRIYF. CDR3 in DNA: TGTGCCAGCAGTGAGACGACAGGGGGCTTGTTCAGGATATATTTT.

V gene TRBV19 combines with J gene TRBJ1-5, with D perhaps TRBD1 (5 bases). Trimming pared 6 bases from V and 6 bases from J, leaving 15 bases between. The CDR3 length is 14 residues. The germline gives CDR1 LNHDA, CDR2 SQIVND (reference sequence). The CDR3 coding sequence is TGTGCCAGTAGCCCGGGACGGCCCGGTCAGCCCCAGCATTTT. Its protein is CASSPGRPGQPQHF.

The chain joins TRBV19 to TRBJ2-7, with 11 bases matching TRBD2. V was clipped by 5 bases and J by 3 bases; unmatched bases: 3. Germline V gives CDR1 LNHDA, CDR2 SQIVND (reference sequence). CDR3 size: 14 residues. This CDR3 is CASSLLAGGYEQYF. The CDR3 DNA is TGTGCCAGTAGTTTGCTAGCGGGAGGCTACGAGCAGTACTTC.

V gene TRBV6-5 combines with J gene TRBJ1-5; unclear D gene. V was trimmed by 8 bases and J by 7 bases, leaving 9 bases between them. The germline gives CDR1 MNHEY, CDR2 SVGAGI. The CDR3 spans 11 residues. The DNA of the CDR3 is TGTGCCAGCGGGGTTGTCCAGCCCCAGCATTTT. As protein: CASGVVQPQHF.

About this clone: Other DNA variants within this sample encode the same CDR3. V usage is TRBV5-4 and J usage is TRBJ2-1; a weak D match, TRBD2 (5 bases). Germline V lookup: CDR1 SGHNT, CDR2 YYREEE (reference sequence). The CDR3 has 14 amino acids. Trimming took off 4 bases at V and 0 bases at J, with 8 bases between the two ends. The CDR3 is CASSPGSSYNEQFF. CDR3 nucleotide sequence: TGTGCCAGCAGCCCGGGGAGCTCCTACAATGAGCAGTTCTTC.

The CDR3 loop is CATHTRDGEQFF. As DNA, the CDR3 is TGTGCCACCCATACCCGGGATGGCGAGCAGTTCTTC. This rearrangement joins TRBV19 to TRBJ2-1; D perhaps matches TRBD2 (5 bases). V was cut by 10 bases and J by 10 bases, with 17 bases left in between. The germline gives CDR1 LNHDA, CDR2 SQIVND (reference sequence). The CDR3 has 12 amino acids.